Presented here are 24 T cell receptor beta chains from one specimen sequenced in a study of identical twins. TCRdb analysed the 5' RACE reads with MiXCR anew, one entry per CDR3 protein. The sample has around 480,000 distinct CDR3 sequences, 14% seen once. Another study also made use of these data, one on yellow fever vaccine responses in identical twins.

The sample was CD4+ T cells sorted from blood. These receptors were taken from a woman younger than 30 in good health.

V is TRBV7-6 and J is TRBJ2-3, with D hard to call. The CDR3 contains 14 residues. Trimming pared 3 bases from V and 0 bases from J, leaving 7 bases between. Germline V gives CDR1 SGHVS, CDR2 FNYEAQ. CDR3 residues: CASSFKTSTDTQYF. The CDR3 DNA sequence: TGTGCCAGCAGCTTCAAGACTAGCACAGATACGCAGTATTTT.

This clonotype occurred a few times. V usage is TRBV6-1 and J usage is TRBJ2-7; TRBD1 aligns across 9 bases. This CDR3 is 14 amino acids long. J gave up 5 bases and V 6 bases, and 8 bases lay outside the gene matches. CDR1 is MNHNS, CDR2 SASEGT, per germline. The CDR3 coding sequence is TGTGCCAGCAGATCCCCGGGACAGGGAGACGAGCAGTACTTC. Encoded protein: CASRSPGQGDEQYF.

For this clonotype: A read error may produce the germline difference seen at one junction end. The chain joins TRBV4-3 to TRBJ2-7; D remains ambiguous. CDR3 size: 13 residues. The germline CDR1 and CDR2 sequences are LGHNA and YSLEER. CDR3 sequence reads: CASSQGLGYVQYF. CDR3 sequence (DNA): TGCGCCAGCAGCCAAGGTCTTGGCTACGTGCAGTACTTC.

The V call is TRBV5-1, the J call TRBJ1-5; no reliable D call. The ends were cut back, 7 bases at V and 7 bases at J, with 15 bases in the middle. Germline-derived CDR1 and CDR2 are SGHRS and YFSETQ. The CDR3 sequence is 13 residues long. The CDR3 here is CASRREEGQPQHF. The CDR3 DNA reads TGCGCCAGCCGCCGGGAAGAGGGACAGCCCCAGCATTTT.

This chain joins TRBV9 and TRBJ1-4; D possibly corresponds to TRBD1 (6 bases). Germline-derived CDR1 and CDR2 are SGDLS and YYNGEE. V was clipped by 0 bases and J by 5 bases, with 11 bases between them. This CDR3 region has 15 residues. CDR3 sequence reads: CASSVGQGSNEKLFF. The CDR3 coding sequence is TGTGCCAGCAGCGTAGGTCAGGGGTCCAATGAAAAACTGTTTTTT.

This clonotype was observed a handful of times. The chain links TRBV12-3 or TRBV12-4 to TRBJ2-5; the D is unclear. There are 14 residues in the CDR3. V was cut by 11 bases and J by 4 bases, with 20 bases left in between. The DNA of the CDR3 is TGTGCCTGTATGCGGTTAGAACTCGGAGAGACCCAGTACTTC. Its protein is CACMRLELGETQYF.

V gene TRBV20-1 combines with J gene TRBJ1-1; D is ambiguous. The CDR3 length is 11 residues. Germline V gene data show CDR1 as DFQATT and CDR2 as SNEGSKA (reference sequence). Trimming removed 7 bases from V and 1 base from J, with 7 bases in between. CDR3 nucleotide sequence: TGCAGTGTACCGGGGAACACTGAAGCTTTCTTT. Its translation is CSVPGNTEAFF.

This clonotype was observed many times. The gene calls are TRBV12-3 or TRBV12-4 and TRBJ2-3; D is undetermined. Trimming took off 4 bases at V and 4 bases at J, with 12 bases between the two ends. CDR3 size: 14 residues. Written as DNA, the CDR3 is TGTGCCAGCAGTTATCCCTACGACTCAGATACGCAGTATTTT. It codes for CASSYPYDSDTQYF.

This clonotype has a handful of counts. The chain uses TRBV20-1 and TRBJ2-7, with 11 bases lining up with TRBD2. The length of the CDR3 is 14 residues. V lost 0 bases to trimming and J lost 6 bases; unmatched junction nucleotides: 4. CDR1 is DFQATT and CDR2 is SNEGSKA in the germline V gene (reference sequence). The CDR3 bases are TGCAGTGCTAGAGATCGCCTAGCGGGAGGCGAGCAGTACTTC. This gives the protein CSARDRLAGGEQYF.

This clonotype was observed a few times. The rearrangement uses TRBV20-1 and TRBJ2-2; possibly TRBD2 for D (6 bases). V gave up 1 base and J gave up 4 bases, with 10 bases separating them. This CDR3 is built from 14 residues. Germline assignment: CDR1 DFQATT and CDR2 SNEGSKA (reference sequence). DNA for the CDR3: TGCAGTGCTAGAGTTGGGGGGACCACCGGGGAGCTGTTTTTT. As protein: CSARVGGTTGELFF.

This clonotype has more than one count but fewer than ten. The CDR3 bases are TGCGCCAGCAGCTTGATGCGGGGCACCGGGGAGCTGTTTTTT. It yields the protein CASSLMRGTGELFF. The chain is built from TRBV5-1 and TRBJ2-2; maybe TRBD2 (6 bases). The germline V gene has CDR1 SGHRS and CDR2 YFSETQ. The CDR3 extends over 14 amino acids. V dropped 1 base and J dropped 4 bases, with 8 bases sitting between them.

This clonotype was seen repeatedly, ten times or more. This rearrangement joins TRBV12-3 or TRBV12-4 to TRBJ1-6; D might be TRBD1 (6 bases). The ends were cut back, 6 bases at V and 10 bases at J, with 10 bases in the middle. This CDR3 has 12 residues. The CDR3 nucleotides are TGTGCCAGCAGACAGGGCCGGTCACCCCTCCACTTT. Encoded protein: CASRQGRSPLHF.

This clonotype showed up just a few times. The chain employs TRBV3-1 and TRBJ2-1; 11 nucleotides agree with TRBD2. CDR1 and CDR2 (germline): LGHDT, YNNKEL (reference sequence). This CDR3 has 16 residues. The V gene end was trimmed by 6 bases and the J gene end by 6 bases; junction bases not matched to a gene: 10. CDR3 nucleotide sequence: TGTGCCAGCAGTCTACTAGCGGGAGTATCCGGCAATGAGCAGTTCTTC. This codes for CASSLLAGVSGNEQFF.

This clonotype was observed many times. The CDR3 here is CSVPGTGFSYNEQFF. CDR3 in DNA: TGCAGCGTTCCCGGGACAGGGTTTTCCTACAATGAGCAGTTCTTC. The chain links TRBV29-1 to TRBJ2-1, with 9 bases that match TRBD1. After removal of 5 bases from V and 1 base from J, the junction contained 6 bases not matched to a gene. The germline CDR1 and CDR2 sequences are SQVTM and ANQGSEA. The length of the CDR3 is 15 residues.

This clonotype was observed many times. The chain links TRBV4-1 to TRBJ2-7; D not resolved. In germline, CDR1 is MGHRA, CDR2 YSYEKL. V lost 2 bases, J lost 4 bases, and 12 bases lay in between. The CDR3 runs to 14 residues. The CDR3 region has the DNA TGCGCCAGCAGCCAACCTACCCAGGAGTACGAGCAGTACTTC. Protein: CASSQPTQEYEQYF.

CDR3 nucleotides: TGCGCCAGCAGCCCCGGGCGGGCACCCGATACGCAGTATTTT. The encoded protein is CASSPGRAPDTQYF. This chain uses TRBV4-3 with TRBJ2-3, with D perhaps matching TRBD2 (5 bases). Germline CDR1 and CDR2: LGHNA and YSLEER. V was trimmed by 4 bases and J by 6 bases, leaving 14 bases between them. The CDR3 loop spans 14 amino acids.

The genes are TRBV3-1 and TRBJ2-2; no definite D call. With 0 bases removed from V and 3 bases from J, the gap between germline ends came to 8 bases. The CDR3 spans 15 residues. The V gene's germline CDR1 is LGHDT and CDR2 YNNKEL (reference sequence). The CDR3 DNA follows: TGTGCCAGCAGCCAAGAAGGCTTAGACACCGGGGAGCTGTTTTTT. Its protein product is CASSQEGLDTGELFF.

This clonotype was seen a few times. This chain uses TRBV15 with TRBJ1-1; D may be TRBD1 (5 bases). Trimming cost V 5 bases and J 11 bases, with 15 bases left between them. CDR3 size: 12 residues. The germline V gene encodes CDR1 LNHNV and CDR2 YYDKDF (reference sequence). The CDR3 coding sequence is TGTGCCACCAGCCCGGGGACCGTTTACGCTTTCTTT. It yields the protein CATSPGTVYAFF.

This sequence joins TRBV6-1 and TRBJ2-3; TRBD1 might be the D (6 bases). Germline V gene data show CDR1 as MNHNS and CDR2 as SASEGT. The V end was cut by 2 bases, the J end by 4 bases, with 13 bases between. There are 15 residues in the CDR3. CDR3 protein: CASSEITGSADTQYF. CDR3 in DNA: TGTGCCAGCAGTGAAATAACAGGGTCCGCAGATACGCAGTATTTT.

This clonotype was seen a handful of times. This chain links TRBV20-1 with TRBJ2-1; D remains ambiguous. Between the trimmed V and J ends, which lost 6 bases and 1 base, there was a span of 10 bases. The CDR3 totals 13 residues. Germline V gene sequence: CDR1 DFQATT, CDR2 SNEGSKA (reference sequence). The CDR3 spells CSALAPSYNEQFF. The CDR3 region has the DNA TGCAGTGCCCTGGCACCGTCCTACAATGAGCAGTTCTTC.

This clonotype was seen only a few times. This rearrangement joins TRBV4-1 to TRBJ1-1, with 8 bases identical to TRBD1. Losses at the gene ends were 4 bases for V and 3 bases for J; bases not matched to a gene: 7. The CDR3 spans 15 residues. CDR1 and CDR2 (germline): MGHRA, YSYEKL. CDR3 in DNA: TGCGCCAGCAGCCCCGGACAGGGCTGGGACACTGAAGCTTTCTTT. This encodes CASSPGQGWDTEAFF.

This clonotype has just a few counts. This chain connects TRBV6-1 to TRBJ2-1; possible D gene TRBD2, 6 bases. Germline CDR1 and CDR2: MNHNS and SASEGT. This CDR3 is built from 13 residues. The V and J ends lost 2 bases and 15 bases respectively, with 17 bases between them. In DNA, the CDR3 is TGTGCCAGCAGTGAACCGGGAGCCCCTCTTAGGTTCTTC. Protein sequence: CASSEPGAPLRFF.

On this clonotype: A read error may account for a junction end that differs from germline. This rearrangement joins TRBV28 to TRBJ2-7, with 9 positions matching TRBD1. CDR1 and CDR2 (germline): MDHEN, SYDVKM. The CDR3 contains 13 residues. CDR3 DNA: TGTGCCAGCAGTTCAGGCCCTCCGACAGGGGGGCACTTC. It encodes CASSSGPPTGGHF.

This clonotype was detected once. A much more abundant neighbour one base away suggests this may be a read error. The V gene is TRBV28, the J gene TRBJ2-7, with unresolved D. CDR1 and CDR2 from the germline V gene are MDHEN and SYDVKM. The CDR3 has 11 amino acids. Trimming cost V 4 bases and J 5 bases, with 6 bases left between them. DNA of the CDR3: TGTGCCAGCAGTTCATTCCACGAGCAGTACTTC. The encoded protein is CASSSFHEQYF.